A selection of T cell receptor beta chains follows, all from one sample in a study of shared clonotypes between healthy human individuals. Sequencing was performed with immunoSEQ multiplex PCR; in TCRdb, only in-frame clones are kept and a portion is missing. The sample lists some 2 million clones; less than 95% were seen once. The sequencing sample was made of naive CD8+ T cells sorted from blood. Receptors originate from a man aged 18 to 35 in good health. The CDR3 runs from the conserved cysteine through the conserved F or W. D genes are given only for firm matches. A row's size may be missing; if present it is once, few, many or a size class.

TRBV7-9	16	TRBJ2-6	NA	NA	CASSLGGLSTGHVLTF	TGTGCCAGCAGCTTAGGGGGGCTTAGCACGGGCCACGTCCTGACTTTC
TRBV4-1	15	TRBJ2-7	NA	NA	CASSQAGAGTYEQYF	TGCGCCAGCAGCCAAGCAGGGGCAGGGACCTACGAGCAGTACTTC
TRBV15	15	TRBJ2-7	NA	NA	CATSRDLGATYGQYF	TGTGCCACCAGCAGAGATCTAGGGGCTACCTACGGGCAGTACTTC
TRBV4-1	16	TRBJ2-7	NA	TRBD1	CASSQPRQGARYEQYF	TGCGCCAGCAGCCAGCCTCGACAGGGAGCAAGGTACGAGCAGTACTTC
TRBV13	12	TRBJ1-1	NA	NA	CASSGGHLEAFF	TGTGCCAGCAGTGGGGGGCACCTTGAAGCTTTCTTT
TRBV4-1	15	TRBJ2-3	NA	TRBD2	CASSQPAGGTDTQYF	TGCGCCAGCAGCCAACCAGCGGGGGGCACAGATACGCAGTATTTT
TRBV4-1	14	TRBJ1-5	NA	NA	CASRQGEGNQPQHF	TGCGCCAGCAGACAAGGGGAGGGGAATCAGCCCCAGCATTTT
TRBV9	16	TRBJ2-6	NA	NA	CASSVDGGTGANVLTF	TGTGCCAGCAGCGTAGACGGGGGCACTGGGGCCAACGTCCTGACTTTC
TRBV5-6	14	TRBJ2-7	NA	NA	CASSQRDSLGEQYF	TGTGCCAGCAGCCAACGGGACTCCTTAGGCGAGCAGTACTTC
TRBV2	14	TRBJ1-4	NA	NA	CATTAVGGDEKLFF	TGTGCCACCACCGCTGTCGGTGGGGATGAAAAACTGTTTTTT
TRBV10-2	16	TRBJ1-5	NA	NA	CASSEQRQLSNQPQHF	TGCGCCAGCAGTGAGCAGAGGCAGCTGAGCAATCAGCCCCAGCATTTT
TRBV6-5	13	TRBJ2-4	NA	NA	CASSYGESDIQYF	TGTGCCAGCAGTTATGGCGAGAGCGACATTCAGTACTTC
TRBV15	12	TRBJ2-2	NA	NA	CATSRGAGELFF	TGTGCCACCAGCAGAGGGGCAGGGGAGCTGTTTTTT
TRBV6-6	14	TRBJ2-7	once	TRBD1	CASSQGQGGHEQYF	TGTGCCAGCAGTCAGGGACAGGGTGGTCACGAGCAGTACTTC
TRBV27	15	TRBJ2-3	NA	TRBD2	CASSLLAGYTDTQYF	TGTGCCAGCAGCCTCCTAGCGGGGTACACAGATACGCAGTATTTT
TRBV10-2	14	TRBJ2-7	NA	TRBD2	CASSEGLAGSEQYF	TGCGCCAGCAGTGAAGGACTAGCGGGAAGCGAGCAGTACTTC
TRBV7-7	13	TRBJ2-3	NA	NA	CASSSTLADTQYF	TGTGCTAGCAGCTCAACATTAGCGGATACGCAGTATTTT
TRBV5-1	12	TRBJ1-1	NA	NA	CASSGGLTEAFF	TGCGCCAGCAGCGGGGGGCTCACTGAAGCTTTCTTT
TRBV27	14	TRBJ2-3	NA	NA	CASIAGEKRGTQYF	TGTGCCAGCATTGCAGGGGAGAAGCGGGGTACGCAGTATTTT
TRBV2	13	TRBJ2-7	NA	NA	CASSGGRSYEQYF	TGTGCCAGCAGTGGGGGCCGATCCTACGAGCAGTACTTC
TRBV10-2	16	TRBJ2-1	NA	TRBD2	CASSWTSGEGYNEQFF	TGCGCCAGCAGTTGGACTAGCGGAGAGGGGTACAATGAGCAGTTCTTC
TRBV10-3	14	TRBJ2-5	NA	NA	CAISDPTVEETQYF	TGTGCCATCAGTGATCCCACAGTGGAAGAGACCCAGTACTTC
TRBV5-5	14	TRBJ1-5	NA	TRBD1	CASSSDRWDQPQHF	TGTGCCAGCAGCTCGGACAGGTGGGATCAGCCCCAGCATTTT
TRBV11-2	14	TRBJ2-7	once	NA	CASSEGLLSYEQYF	TGTGCCAGCAGCGAGGGACTGTTGTCCTACGAGCAGTACTTC
TRBV5-6	13	TRBJ2-4	NA	NA	CASSLFGENIQYF	TGTGCCAGCAGCTTGTTCGGTGAAAACATTCAGTACTTC
TRBV4-1	16	TRBJ1-5	NA	TRBD1	CASSPVEKGAYQPQHF	TGCGCCAGCAGCCCGGTTGAAAAGGGGGCCTATCAGCCCCAGCATTTT
TRBV9	15	TRBJ2-1	once	TRBD2	CASSGSGSSYNEQFF	TGTGCCAGCAGTGGTAGCGGGAGCTCCTACAATGAGCAGTTCTTC
TRBV7-9	13	TRBJ2-5	NA	TRBD1	CASSLPDRETQYF	TGTGCCAGCAGCTTGCCGGACAGGGAGACCCAGTACTTC
TRBV7-9	16	TRBJ1-1	once	NA	CASSLVTRRPATEAFF	TGTGCCAGCAGCTTAGTTACTCGCCGGCCCGCCACTGAAGCTTTCTTT
TRBV19	14	TRBJ2-1	NA	NA	CASSGAGSYNEQFF	TGTGCCAGTAGTGGGGCGGGGTCGTACAATGAGCAGTTCTTC
TRBV19	13	TRBJ1-5	NA	NA	CASSVDSFQPQHF	TGTGCCAGTAGTGTGGACAGCTTCCAGCCCCAGCATTTT
TRBV6-1	14	TRBJ1-2	NA	NA	CASSEVADNYGYTF	TGTGCCAGCAGTGAAGTCGCAGATAACTATGGCTACACCTTC
TRBV5-4	15	TRBJ2-5	NA	TRBD1	CASSFEGAGRETQYF	TGTGCCAGCAGCTTTGAGGGGGCAGGGAGAGAGACCCAGTACTTC
TRBV13	16	TRBJ2-5	NA	TRBD1	CASSLRQGYRIETQYF	TGTGCCAGCAGCTTAAGACAGGGATATAGGATAGAGACCCAGTACTTC